Below are 10 T cell receptor beta chains sequenced from a single sample in a study of T cells in Graves' hyperthyroidism and ophthalmopathy. Using RNA transcripts as the source, TCR beta CDR3 regions were amplified. HTBI primers were employed in a first-round RT-PCR of the TCR CDR3. Each CDR3 protein is one row after TCRdb ran MiXCR on the multiplex PCR reads. The sample lists 550,000 to 700,000 distinct CDR3 sequences; roughly 46% were seen once. Sequences were obtained from peripheral blood or thyroid tissue (not recorded which). The receptors come from an adult woman with Graves' disease, either hyperthyroidism or ophthalmopathy (not recorded which).

This clonotype occurred many times. CDR3 nucleotides: TGTGCCAGCAGCCGCGGGACAACTAATGAAAAACTGTTTTTT. It codes for CASSRGTTNEKLFF. This chain links TRBV3-1 with TRBJ1-4; no firm D call. The CDR3 is 14 residues long. Trimming left V 4 bases short and J 0 bases short, with 6 bases between. The germline gives CDR1 LGHDT, CDR2 YNNKEL (reference sequence).

On this clonotype itself: A much larger clone is a single base away; this may be a read error. The gene calls are TRBV10-3 and TRBJ2-7, with 8 bases that match TRBD2. J was trimmed by 1 base and V by 6 bases; bases with no gene match: 5. The CDR3 is 14 residues long. The germline gives CDR1 ENHRY, CDR2 SYGVKD. This chain's CDR3 is CAIRSSGVSYEQYF. For the CDR3, the DNA is TGTGCCATCAGGAGTAGCGGGGTATCCTACGAGCAGTACTTC.

The J gene is TRBJ1-6, the V gene TRBV20-1; no firm D call. The CDR3 is 18 amino acids. Germline CDR1 DFQATT, CDR2 SNEGSKA (reference sequence). V was pared by 5 bases and J by 5 bases, with 25 bases between. The CDR3 spells CSADTHSGRAYDNSPLHF. For the CDR3, the DNA is TGCAGTGCTGACACCCATAGCGGGAGGGCCTACGATAATTCACCCCTCCACTTT.

In regard to this clonotype: With a much larger clone just one base away, this may be a read error. The rearrangement links TRBV4-1 to TRBJ1-6; possible D gene TRBD1, 5 bases. The CDR3 loop spans 16 amino acids. Germline CDR1 reads MGHRA; CDR2 reads YSYEKL. CDR3 sequence: CASSRDYPGRGSPLHF. The CDR3 DNA is TGTGCCAGCAGCCGAGACTATCCAGGGCGAGGTTCACCCCTCCACTTT.

This clonotype was counted at least ten times. The chain couples TRBV4-1 to TRBJ1-1; D perhaps matches TRBD1 (6 bases). V was cut by 1 base and J by 5 bases, with 11 bases left in between. This CDR3 is built from 14 residues. Per germline, CDR1 MGHRA and CDR2 YSYEKL. As DNA, the CDR3 is TGCGCCAGCAGCCAAGTGGGGGGCGGGACTGAAGCTTTCTTT. Its protein is CASSQVGGGTEAFF.

This clonotype has a single count. The chain has TRBV12-3 or TRBV12-4 and TRBJ1-5; D may be TRBD1 (5 bases). V was trimmed by 1 base and J by 3 bases, leaving 10 bases between them. This CDR3 is built from 15 residues. The DNA for the CDR3 is TGTGCCAGCAGTTTAGGAAGGGGTTTCAATCAGCCCCAGCATTTT. It specifies CASSLGRGFNQPQHF.

V usage is TRBV7-2 and J usage is TRBJ1-2; D unresolved. The germline V gene has CDR1 SGHTA and CDR2 FQGNSA. Trimming removed 5 bases from V and 3 bases from J, with 16 bases in between. The CDR3 extends over 15 amino acids. This chain's CDR3 is CASSAGRGSDYGYTF. The CDR3 coding sequence is TGTGCCAGCAGCGCTGGCCGGGGTTCAGACTATGGCTACACCTTC. Full variable domain (remainder filled in from reference TRBV7-2 and TRBJ1-2): GAGVSQSPSNKVTEKGKDVELRCDPISGHTALYWYRQSLGQGLEFLIYFQGNSAPDKSGLPSDRFSAERTGGSVSTLTIQRTQQEDSAVYLCASSAGRGSDYGYTFGSGTRLTVV.

On this clonotype: Just one base apart from a much larger clone, this may be a read error. The CDR3 end shows no conserved phenylalanine or tryptophan, and so a read error is likely. The chain couples TRBV30 to TRBJ1-2; possible D gene TRBD1, 6 bases. Trimming stripped 2 bases from V and 7 bases from J, with 11 bases between. The CDR3 is 12 amino acids. The germline V gene has CDR1 GTSNPN and CDR2 SVGIG (reference sequence). CDR3 protein: CAWSPRGVGYTL. The CDR3 DNA reads TGTGCCTGGAGTCCTAGGGGGGTTGGCTACACCCTC.

This clonotype has at least ten counts. This chain joins TRBV28 and TRBJ1-3; D possibly corresponds to TRBD1 (5 bases). CDR1 and CDR2 (germline): MDHEN, SYDVKM. CDR3 length: 14 amino acids. V was pared by 2 bases and J by 4 bases, with 9 bases between. CDR3 coding DNA: TGTGCCAGCAGTTTAAGGGGCATAGGAAACACCATATATTTT. The encoded protein is CASSLRGIGNTIYF. The full variable domain, rest sourced from reference TRBV28 and TRBJ1-3, is DVKVTQSSRYLVKRTGEKVFLECVQDMDHENMFWYRQDPGLGLRLIYFSYDVKMKEKGDIPEGYSVSREKKERFSLILESASTNQTSMYLCASSLRGIGNTIYFGEGSWLTVV.

This chain connects TRBV12-3 or TRBV12-4 to TRBJ1-5, with a tentative D call TRBD1 (5 bases). The CDR3 loop spans 11 amino acids. Trimming removed 5 bases at V and 12 bases at J, with 11 bases between. This CDR3 reads CASSPGTDQHF. The CDR3 DNA sequence: TGTGCCAGCAGTCCTGGGACGGACCAGCATTTT.